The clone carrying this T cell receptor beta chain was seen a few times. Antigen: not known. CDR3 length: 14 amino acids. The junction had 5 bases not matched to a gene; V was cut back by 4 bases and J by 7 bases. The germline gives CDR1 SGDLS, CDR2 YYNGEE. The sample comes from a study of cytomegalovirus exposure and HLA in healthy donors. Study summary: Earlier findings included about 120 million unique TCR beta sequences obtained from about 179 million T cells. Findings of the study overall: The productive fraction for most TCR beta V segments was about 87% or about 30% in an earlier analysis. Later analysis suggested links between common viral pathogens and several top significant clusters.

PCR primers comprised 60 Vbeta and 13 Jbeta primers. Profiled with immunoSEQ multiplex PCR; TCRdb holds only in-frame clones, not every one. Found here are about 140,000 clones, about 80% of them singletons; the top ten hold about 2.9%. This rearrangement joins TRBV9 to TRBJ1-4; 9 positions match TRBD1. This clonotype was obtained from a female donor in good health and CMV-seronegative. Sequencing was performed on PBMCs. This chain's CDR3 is CASSFGQGSEKLFF. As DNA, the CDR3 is TGTGCCAGCAGCTTTGGACAGGGGAGTGAAAAACTGTTTTTT.